The clone carrying this TCR beta chain has ten or more counts. Preparing the TCRbeta library involved the use of unique molecular identifiers. TCRdb re-called the PCR reads with MiXCR, one entry per CDR3 protein. The repertoire holds 280,000 or so distinct CDR3 sequences, with more than 9% as singletons. This sample stems from a study of T-cell reconstitution after alpha-beta-depleted transplantation in children. The length of the CDR3 is 13 residues. Trimming shortened V by 3 bases and J by 2 bases, and 7 bases separated the two germline ends. CDR1 and CDR2 from the germline V gene are DFQATT and SNEGSKA (reference sequence).

J is TRBJ2-2 and V is TRBV20-1, with a possible D match to TRBD2 (5 bases). The origin of this receptor is a male patient aged 2 to 9 who had a stem cell transplant for chronic granulomatous disease, so the T cells may come from the graft donor. Specimen: peripheral blood, collected 180 days after TCRalphabeta/CD19-depleted stem cell transplant. The CDR3 bases are TGCAGTGCTAGCGGGGTAAACACCGGGGAGCTGTTTTTT. It is translated as CSASGVNTGELFF.